This TCR beta chain comes out of a study of T cell repertoires in cytomegalovirus infection. This clonotype was seen repeatedly, ten times or more. The ends were cut back, 7 bases at V and 0 bases at J, with 9 bases in the middle. The CDR3 has 13 residues. Germline CDR1 is MNHEY and CDR2 is SVGEGT. TCRdb used MiXCR to reprocess the reads, holding one entry per CDR3 protein. The sample consists of some 680,000 distinct CDR3 sequences, less than 40% of them appearing once. This sequence was found in a human donor in good health (CMV status not recorded). Some clones in this sample may be carry-over from other donors' samples. The sequenced sample consisted of PBMCs. The genes are TRBV6-2 or TRBV6-3 and TRBJ2-5; D not resolved. The CDR3 DNA is TGTGCCAGCAATACAGCCAACCAAGAGACCCAGTACTTC. Encoded protein: CASNTANQETQYF.